These 10 T cell receptor beta chains originate from one sample sequenced in a study of control samples from healthy donors and cancer patients. The protocol was immunoSEQ multiplex PCR, while the TCRdb copy is restricted to in-frame clones and leaves out a portion. The sample holds roughly 120,000 clones, 75% to 90% seen once. Sequenced material: blood. The receptors were sampled from a woman aged 50 to 65 in good health.

This chain connects TRBV5-6 to TRBJ2-4; 8 nucleotides agree with TRBD2. CDR3 length equals 14 residues. Per the germline V gene, CDR1 is SGHDT and CDR2 is YYEEEE. Unmatched junction bases numbered 11, after V lost 7 bases and J lost 8 bases. In DNA, the CDR3 is TGTGCCAGCGCCGGGAGGGGCAGGACGGACATTCAGTACTTC. Protein sequence: CASAGRGRTDIQYF.

This chain connects TRBV13 to TRBJ2-3; the D gene is possibly TRBD2 (5 bases). Trimming removed 2 bases at V and 4 bases at J, with 13 bases between. This CDR3 region has 15 residues. Germline lookup yields CDR1 PRHDT and CDR2 FYEKMQ (reference sequence). The CDR3 nucleotides are TGTGCCAGCAGCTTAAATCATCGGAGGTCAGATACGCAGTATTTT. This codes for CASSLNHRRSDTQYF.

This sequence joins TRBV6-6 and TRBJ1-1; tentatively, D is TRBD1 (5 bases). Per germline, CDR1 MNHNY and CDR2 SVGAGI (reference sequence). The CDR3 loop spans 14 amino acids. Trimming removed 2 bases at V and 1 base at J, with 8 bases between. CDR3 sequence reads: CASSYQGSNTEAFF. DNA of the CDR3: TGTGCCAGCAGTTACCAGGGCTCGAACACTGAAGCTTTCTTT.

The chain couples TRBV7-3 to TRBJ1-6; D is uncertain. Trimming pared 1 base from V and 9 bases from J, leaving 13 bases between. The germline V gene encodes CDR1 SGHTA and CDR2 FQGTGA. The CDR3 extends over 15 amino acids. CDR3: CASSLSSYRGSPLHF. DNA of the CDR3: TGTGCCAGCAGCTTAAGCTCCTATCGTGGTTCACCCCTCCACTTT.

The chain carries TRBV30 and TRBJ1-5, with no clear D. Trimming cost V 0 bases and J 1 base, with 10 bases left between them. Germline V CDR1 and CDR2: GTSNPN, SVGIG (reference sequence). This CDR3 contains 15 residues. For the CDR3, the DNA is TGTGCCTGGAGTGTCGGAGCCCTGAGCAATCAGCCCCAGCATTTT. Its protein is CAWSVGALSNQPQHF.

The chain joins TRBV18 to TRBJ2-4; the D gene is possibly TRBD1 (5 bases). Trimming removed 3 bases from V and 8 bases from J, with 20 bases in between. Germline CDR1 is KGHSH and CDR2 is LQKENI. There are 16 residues in the CDR3. CDR3 sequence (DNA): TGTGCCAGCTCACCTTTTTCAGGGCCTATTGGGGACATTCAGTACTTC. This sequence encodes CASSPFSGPIGDIQYF.

This sequence joins TRBV15 and TRBJ2-1, with TRBD2 identical over 12 bases. V lost 1 base to trimming and J lost 0 bases; unmatched junction nucleotides: 4. CDR3 length: 18 residues. CDR1 LNHNV and CDR2 YYDKDF come from the germline V gene (reference sequence). CDR3 sequence: CATSRGVTSGSSYNEQFF. CDR3 DNA sequence: TGTGCCACCAGCAGAGGCGTGACTAGCGGGAGCTCCTACAATGAGCAGTTCTTC.

V is TRBV3-1 (or the pseudogene TRBV3-2) and J is TRBJ2-3; D gene uncertain. Germline V gene data show CDR1 as LGHDT and CDR2 as YNNKEL (reference sequence). CDR3 length: 15 residues. V lost 5 bases and J 0 bases, leaving 12 bases between the germline ends. CDR3 loop: CASSGTGSSTDTQYF. In DNA form, the CDR3 reads TGTGCCAGCAGCGGTACGGGCTCCAGCACAGATACGCAGTATTTT.

The chain has TRBV7-9 and TRBJ2-1, with TRBD1 matching 9 bases. The CDR3 has 14 amino acids. In germline, CDR1 is SEHNR, CDR2 FQNEAQ (reference sequence). V gave up 4 bases and J gave up 7 bases; unmatched junction bases: 5. The CDR3 DNA reads as TGTGCCAGCAGCTCCCCGGGACAGGGAAATGAGCAGTTCTTC. Protein: CASSSPGQGNEQFF.

The DNA of the CDR3 is TGCGCCAGCAGCTTTAGCGGGGGAAGCTCCTACGAGCAGTACTTC. Protein sequence: CASSFSGGSSYEQYF. This chain links TRBV5-1 with TRBJ2-7, with 9 bases lining up with TRBD2. Germline loops: CDR1 SGHRS, CDR2 YFSETQ. The CDR3 runs 15 residues. Trimming cost V 2 bases and J 0 bases; bases outside gene matches: 3.